What follows are 13 T cell receptor beta chains derived from one specimen sequenced in a study of blood T cell repertoires in COVID-19 (TCRdb year 2020). The library was prepared using the immunoSEQ multiplex PCR assay. In TCRdb, the immuneACCESS table is reduced to in-frame sequences with V and J assigned. These tables do not hold every clone; where another copy was compared, an unresolved V gene accounts for under half, and the others remain unexplained. Present in this sample are a few hundred thousand clones, around 91% of which were seen just once. The ten largest clones represent around 0.6% of the sample. Sequencing was performed on PBMCs or T cells enriched from blood (not recorded which). The receptors come from a man between 18 and 35 years old who had recovered from COVID-19.

This chain connects TRBV5-8 to TRBJ1-3; 7 bases are shared with TRBD1. The germline gives CDR1 SGHTS, CDR2 YDEGEE. The CDR3 runs to 13 residues. With 5 bases clipped from V and 2 bases from J, the junction kept 1 base outside the gene matches. The CDR3 region is CASRGQTGNTIYF. CDR3 bases: TGTGCCAGCAGGGGACAGACTGGAAACACCATATATTTT.

The chain combines TRBV15 with TRBJ1-6; TRBD1 agrees at 7 bases. The V segment lost 0 bases and the J segment 7 bases; nucleotides outside the gene matches: 6. The CDR3 is made up of 16 amino acids. Germline V gene data show CDR1 as LNHNV and CDR2 as YYDKDF (reference sequence). CDR3 sequence reads: CATSREPGTANSPLHF. The CDR3 bases are TGTGCCACCAGCAGAGAACCCGGGACAGCGAATTCACCCCTCCACTTT.

The chain employs TRBV2 and TRBJ1-2; D is uncertain. Looked up from germline, CDR1 is SNHLY and CDR2 is FYNNEI. The germline V and J ends were trimmed by 1 base and 8 bases, with 14 bases remaining between them. This CDR3 comprises 14 residues. The CDR3 DNA reads TGTGCCAGCAGTGAAGATGAGGCTAATCGAGGCTACACCTTC. Encoded protein: CASSEDEANRGYTF.

V gene TRBV7-8 combines with J gene TRBJ1-6, with 8 positions matching TRBD1. This CDR3 has 16 residues. In germline, CDR1 is SGHVS, CDR2 FQNEAQ. The V and J ends lost 1 base and 10 bases, in that order; junction bases with no gene match: 9. The CDR3 DNA sequence: TGTGCCAGCAGCTTAGTCCCCGGACAGGGATACTCACCCCTCCACTTT. Translation gives CASSLVPGQGYSPLHF.

The J gene is TRBJ2-1, the V gene TRBV7-3; D call uncertain. V was trimmed by 1 base and J by 4 bases, leaving 14 bases between them. CDR1 SGHTA and CDR2 FQGTGA come from the germline V gene. This CDR3 has 16 residues. CDR3 bases: TGTGCCAGCAGCTTAATGGGCCCTACTCCTTACAATGAGCAGTTCTTC. Its protein product is CASSLMGPTPYNEQFF.

The CDR3 DNA reads TGTGCCAGCAGTCCTCGTAACAGGTACAATGAGCAGTTCTTC. Its protein is CASSPRNRYNEQFF. The rearrangement links TRBV6-5 to TRBJ2-1; TRBD1 is a possible D gene (5 bases). The ends were cut back, 5 bases at V and 4 bases at J, with 12 bases in the middle. The germline V gene has CDR1 MNHEY and CDR2 SVGAGI. The CDR3 spans 14 residues.

The V call is TRBV28, the J call TRBJ2-6, with D possibly being TRBD1 (5 bases). Germline CDR1 reads MDHEN; CDR2 reads SYDVKM. The length of the CDR3 is 15 residues. V lost 3 bases to trimming and J lost 2 bases, with 8 bases between them. CDR3 sequence: CASSFHRPGANVLTF. The CDR3, as DNA: TGTGCCAGCAGTTTTCACAGGCCTGGGGCCAACGTCCTGACTTTC.

This chain connects TRBV6-5 to TRBJ1-3; D not certain. With 9 bases removed from V and 0 bases from J, the gap between germline ends came to 12 bases. CDR1 is MNHEY, CDR2 SVGAGI, per germline. CDR3 length: 14 amino acids. CDR3 DNA: TGTGCCAGTTCCGGGAGCATCTCTGGAAACACCATATATTTT. This sequence encodes CASSGSISGNTIYF.

The chain recombines TRBV19 with TRBJ2-3, with 7 bases matching TRBD2. The CDR3 has 14 amino acids. The germline gives CDR1 LNHDA, CDR2 SQIVND (reference sequence). The V and J ends lost 8 bases and 0 bases, in that order; junction bases with no gene match: 5. CDR3 loop: CASSASGSTDTQYF. The CDR3 DNA follows: TGTGCCAGTTCCGCTAGCGGAAGCACAGATACGCAGTATTTT.

This chain joins TRBV9 and TRBJ1-4, with 7 bases aligning to TRBD1. V shed 0 bases, J shed 3 bases, and the junction held 5 bases outside the gene matches. The CDR3 contains 16 residues. Germline V CDR1 and CDR2: SGDLS, YYNGEE. The CDR3 sequence: CASSVGTGRPNEKLFF. The CDR3 bases are TGTGCCAGCAGCGTAGGGACAGGCCGACCTAATGAAAAACTGTTTTTT.

The V and J genes are TRBV11-2 and TRBJ1-3, with D perhaps TRBD1 (6 bases). V was pared by 5 bases and J by 10 bases, with 24 bases between. The germline gives CDR1 SGHAT, CDR2 FQNNGV. The CDR3 length is 16 residues. As DNA, the CDR3 is TGTGCCAGCAGCCACGCGGGGGCGTCTCTGGAAACAACCATATATTTT. Translated, it gives CASSHAGASLETTIYF.

The genes are TRBV14 and TRBJ1-1; the D gene is possibly TRBD1 (5 bases). This CDR3 contains 12 residues. The V gene lost 3 bases and the J gene lost 11 bases, with 13 bases spanning the gap. The V gene's germline CDR1 is SGHDN and CDR2 FVKESK. The CDR3 region has the DNA TGTGCCAGCAGCCATTTCAGGGTCGGCGCTTTCTTT. Its translation: CASSHFRVGAFF.

The CDR3 loop reads CASSFGKGSGGNNEQFF. The CDR3 bases are TGTGCCAGCAGTTTCGGGAAGGGATCGGGTGGGAACAATGAGCAGTTCTTC. This chain links TRBV28 with TRBJ2-1, with D tentatively TRBD2 (5 bases). V was pared by 3 bases and J by 5 bases, with 20 bases between. This CDR3 has 17 residues. Per germline, CDR1 MDHEN and CDR2 SYDVKM.